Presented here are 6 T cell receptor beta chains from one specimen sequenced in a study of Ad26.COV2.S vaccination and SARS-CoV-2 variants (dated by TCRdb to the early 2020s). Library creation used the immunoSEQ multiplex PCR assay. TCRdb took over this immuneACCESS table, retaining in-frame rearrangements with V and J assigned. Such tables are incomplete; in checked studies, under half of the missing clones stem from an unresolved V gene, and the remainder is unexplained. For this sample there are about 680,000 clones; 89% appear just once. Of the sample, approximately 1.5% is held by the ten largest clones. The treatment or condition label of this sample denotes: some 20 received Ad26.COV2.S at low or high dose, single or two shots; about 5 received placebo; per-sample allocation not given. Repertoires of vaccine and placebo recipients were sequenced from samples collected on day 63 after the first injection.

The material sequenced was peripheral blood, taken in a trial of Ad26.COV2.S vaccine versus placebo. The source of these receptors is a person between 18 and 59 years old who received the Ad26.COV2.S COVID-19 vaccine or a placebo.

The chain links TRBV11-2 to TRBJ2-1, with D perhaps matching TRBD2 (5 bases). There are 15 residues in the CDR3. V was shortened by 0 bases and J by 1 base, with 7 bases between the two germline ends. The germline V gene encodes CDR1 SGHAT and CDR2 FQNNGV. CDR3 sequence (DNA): TGTGCCAGCAGCTTAGATACGGGGTCCTACAATGAGCAGTTCTTC. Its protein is CASSLDTGSYNEQFF.

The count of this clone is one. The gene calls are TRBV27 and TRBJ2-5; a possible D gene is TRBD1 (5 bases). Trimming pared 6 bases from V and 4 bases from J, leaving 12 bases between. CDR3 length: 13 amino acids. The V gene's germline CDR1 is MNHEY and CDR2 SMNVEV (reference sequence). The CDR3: CASSTGPRETQYF. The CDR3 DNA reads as TGTGCCAGCAGCACAGGACCTCGAGAGACCCAGTACTTC.

DNA of the CDR3: TGTGCCAGCAGTTTATCATCGGATGGCTACACCTTC. Its protein is CASSLSSDGYTF. The rearrangement links TRBV12-3 or TRBV12-4 to TRBJ1-2; D is unresolved. Between the trimmed V and J ends, which lost 2 bases and 6 bases, there was a span of 7 bases. The CDR3 loop spans 12 amino acids.

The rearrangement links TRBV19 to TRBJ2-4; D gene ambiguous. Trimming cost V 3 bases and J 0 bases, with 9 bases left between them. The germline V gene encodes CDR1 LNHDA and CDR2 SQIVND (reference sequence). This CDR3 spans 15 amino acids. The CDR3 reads CASSISQLAKNIQYF. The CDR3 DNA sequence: TGTGCCAGTAGTATTTCACAACTAGCCAAAAACATTCAGTACTTC.

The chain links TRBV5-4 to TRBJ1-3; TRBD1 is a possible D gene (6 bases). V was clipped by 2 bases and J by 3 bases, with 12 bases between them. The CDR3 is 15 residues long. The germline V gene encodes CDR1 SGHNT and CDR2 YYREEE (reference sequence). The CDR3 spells CASSFAGAGGNTIYF. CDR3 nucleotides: TGTGCCAGCAGCTTTGCAGGGGCGGGTGGAAACACCATATATTTT.

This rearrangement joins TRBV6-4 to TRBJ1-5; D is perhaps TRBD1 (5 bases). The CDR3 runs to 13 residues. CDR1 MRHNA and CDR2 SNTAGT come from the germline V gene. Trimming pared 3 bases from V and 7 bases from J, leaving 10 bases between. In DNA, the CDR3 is TGTGCCAGCAGTGATAGCGAGGGGCAGCCCCAGCATTTT. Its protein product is CASSDSEGQPQHF.